Below, 9 T cell receptor beta chains from the same sample are listed, as sequenced in a study of T cells in Graves' hyperthyroidism and ophthalmopathy. From RNA transcripts, TCR beta CDR3 regions were amplified. Primed by the HTBI set, a first-round RT-PCR was run on the TCR CDR3. TCRdb reanalysed the multiplex PCR reads using MiXCR and keeps one entry per CDR3 protein. The repertoire holds about 520,000 distinct CDR3 sequences, with roughly 20% as singletons. What was sequenced was blood. The origin of the receptors is a man between 18 and 35 years old with Graves' hyperthyroidism.

This clonotype was counted at least ten times. The V call is TRBV25-1, the J call TRBJ1-5; D is ambiguous. CDR1 and CDR2 from the germline V gene are MGHDK and SYGVNS. The CDR3 runs to 15 residues. V dropped 7 bases and J dropped 5 bases, with 18 bases sitting between them. Written as DNA, the CDR3 is TGTGCCAGCAATCCCGGGATAGGCAGTGATCAGCCCCAGCATTTT. Translation: CASNPGIGSDQPQHF.

The chain employs TRBV6-1 and TRBJ1-2; TRBD1 is a possible D gene (5 bases). The CDR3 is 13 amino acids. V was shortened by 6 bases and J by 6 bases, with 14 bases between the two germline ends. CDR1 and CDR2 from the germline V gene are MNHNS and SASEGT. The DNA of the CDR3 is TGTGCCAGCAGAACCCCCGGGACGGATGGCTACACCTTC. Encoded protein: CASRTPGTDGYTF.

The chain recombines TRBV18 with TRBJ2-7; 7 bases are shared with TRBD1. There are 14 residues in the CDR3. In germline, CDR1 is KGHSH, CDR2 LQKENI. With V trimmed by 3 bases and J by 4 bases, 6 bases remained unmatched. This chain's CDR3 is CASSPPGTVYEQYF. The CDR3 nucleotides read TGTGCCAGCTCACCCCCCGGGACAGTATACGAGCAGTACTTC. Combining the CDR3 with reference TRBV18 and TRBJ2-7 gives the whole variable domain NAGVMQNPRHLVRRRGQEARLRCSPMKGHSHVYWYRQLPEEGLKFMVYLQKENIIDESGMPKERFSAEFPKEGPSILRIQQVVRGDSAAYFCASSPPGTVYEQYFGPGTRLTVT.

This clonotype was picked up many times. The chain links TRBV28 to TRBJ1-2; D is unresolved. The CDR3 contains 12 residues. Germline-derived CDR1 and CDR2 are MDHEN and SYDVKM. V was pared by 3 bases and J by 6 bases, with 8 bases between. DNA of the CDR3: TGTGCCAGCAGTTTCGGGGAGGATGGCTACACCTTC. Protein sequence: CASSFGEDGYTF.

About this clonotype: The junction departs from germline at one end; a sequencing error may be responsible. The chain has TRBV4-1 and TRBJ2-2; a possible D gene is TRBD1 (6 bases). Looked up from germline, CDR1 is MGHRA and CDR2 is YSYEKL. CDR3 length: 15 residues. For the CDR3, the DNA is TGCGCCAGCAGCCAAGATCCCTTGGGGGCCGGGGAACTGTTTTTT. Translation: CASSQDPLGAGELFF.

The CDR3 reads CASSQNGLRGSRTEAFF. CDR3 in DNA: TGCGCCAGCAGCCAAAATGGTCTTCGAGGTTCGAGGACTGAAGCTTTCTTT. V gene TRBV4-1 combines with J gene TRBJ1-1; unclear D gene. This CDR3 comprises 17 residues. Germline CDR1 reads MGHRA; CDR2 reads YSYEKL. The ends were cut back, 2 bases at V and 5 bases at J, with 21 bases in the middle.

This clonotype was counted at least ten times. The chain joins TRBV6-1 to TRBJ1-1; D remains ambiguous. This CDR3 has 13 amino acids. V gave up 6 bases and J gave up 1 base, with 9 bases separating them. Germline V gene sequence: CDR1 MNHNS, CDR2 SASEGT. The CDR3 DNA reads TGTGCCAGCAGCCACAATGAGAACACTGAAGCTTTCTTT. It yields the protein CASSHNENTEAFF.

This clonotype was counted between two and nine times. J is TRBJ1-5 and V is TRBV20-1, with 9 nucleotides matching TRBD1. The V segment lost 0 bases and the J segment 5 bases; nucleotides outside the gene matches: 5. The CDR3 has 15 residues. The germline V gene encodes CDR1 DFQATT and CDR2 SNEGSKA (reference sequence). The CDR3 spells CSARDLTGGDQPQHF. In nucleotides, the CDR3 is TGCAGTGCTAGAGATCTGACAGGGGGAGATCAGCCCCAGCATTTT.

Notes on this clonotype: A much larger clone is a single base away; this may be a read error. The rearrangement uses TRBV2 and TRBJ1-1; D not certain. Germline loops: CDR1 SNHLY, CDR2 FYNNEI. The CDR3 loop spans 12 amino acids. The CDR3 bases are TGTGCCAGCACCGTACAGAACACTAAAGCTTTCTTT. Its translation: CASTVQNTKAFF.